The clone carrying this TCR beta chain was counted at least ten times. The data derive from a study of identical twins. With no exceptions, donors were healthy Caucasians. TCRdb redid the calling of the 5' RACE reads with MiXCR, one entry per CDR3 protein. Altogether some 730,000 distinct CDR3 sequences are present, 18% being singletons, with the ten largest covering 10% to 15%. These data were likewise used in another study, on T cells expressing NK-cell markers. That work adds: The study drew TCR beta repertoires from sorted CD3+CD56+NKG2C+, CD3+CD56+NKG2C- and CD3+CD56-NKG2C+ T cells. Each of six donors carried dominant NKG2C+ clonotypes accounting for about 1.0-8% of CD8+ T cells.

The sequence was collected from a young woman in good health. Sequencing was done on a sample of PBMCs.

Here the CDR3 DNA reads TGTGCCAGCAGTGACTTAGCGGGGGACGTCACAGATACGCAGTATTTT. Translation: CASSDLAGDVTDTQYF. This sequence joins TRBV12-3 or TRBV12-4 and TRBJ2-3; 9 nucleotides align to TRBD2. The CDR3 covers 16 residues. V was clipped by 5 bases and J by 2 bases; unmatched bases: 8.